This T cell receptor beta chain emerged from a study of Ad26.COV2.S vaccination and SARS-CoV-2 variants. Some clones are missing from TCRdb's copy, which holds only in-frame ones; the method was immunoSEQ multiplex PCR. The table lists about 350,000 clones, approximately 84% of them singletons. This clone showed up just once. Treatment denoted: 15 to 20 received Ad26.COV2.S at low or high dose, single or two shots; about 5 received placebo; per-sample allocation not given. Samples came from day 63 after the first vaccine or placebo injection. The sequence was obtained from a person between 18 and 60 years old who received the Ad26.COV2.S COVID-19 vaccine or a placebo. The sample here was peripheral blood, taken in a trial of Ad26.COV2.S vaccine versus placebo.

The DNA of the CDR3 is TGTGCCAGCAGCTCCCGACTAGCGGGAGACTACGAGCAGTACTTC. It codes for CASSSRLAGDYEQYF. V is TRBV7-8 and J is TRBJ2-7; 12 positions match TRBD2. Germline CDR1 is SGHVS and CDR2 is FQNEAQ. The length of the CDR3 is 15 residues. V was pared by 4 bases and J by 3 bases, with 4 bases of the junction left unmatched.